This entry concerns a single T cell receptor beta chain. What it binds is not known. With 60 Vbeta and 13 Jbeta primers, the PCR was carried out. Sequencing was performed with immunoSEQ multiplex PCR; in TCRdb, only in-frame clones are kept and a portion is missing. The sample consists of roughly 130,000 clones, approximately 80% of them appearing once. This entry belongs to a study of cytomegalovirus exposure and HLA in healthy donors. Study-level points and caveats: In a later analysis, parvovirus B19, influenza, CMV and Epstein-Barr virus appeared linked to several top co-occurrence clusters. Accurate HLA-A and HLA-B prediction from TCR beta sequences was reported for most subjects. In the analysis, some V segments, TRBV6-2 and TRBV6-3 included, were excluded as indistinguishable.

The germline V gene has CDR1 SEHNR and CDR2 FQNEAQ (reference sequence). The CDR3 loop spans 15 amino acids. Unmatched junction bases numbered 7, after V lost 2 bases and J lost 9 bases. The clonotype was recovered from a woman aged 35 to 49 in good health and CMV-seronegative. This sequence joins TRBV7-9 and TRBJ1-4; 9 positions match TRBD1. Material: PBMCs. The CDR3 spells CASSLSRDREKKLFF. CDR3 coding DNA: TGTGCCAGCAGCTTAAGCCGGGACAGGGAGAAAAAACTGTTTTTT.